This TCR beta chain was recovered during a study of T cell responses to AZD1222 COVID-19 vaccine. Clones were read by immunoSEQ multiplex PCR, and TCRdb kept only the in-frame ones, dropping some. Among 130,000 or so clones listed, roughly 93% were seen once. This clonotype originated in an adult in good health. Source: peripheral blood, taken on day 0 of AZD1222 vaccination.

CDR3 region: CASHRTGSSTPLHF. The DNA of the CDR3 is TGTGCCAGCCATCGGACAGGGTCTAGTACACCCCTCCACTTT. The chain is built from TRBV7-9 and TRBJ1-6; 8 bases match TRBD1. The CDR3 sequence is 14 residues long. Germline CDR1 and CDR2: SEHNR and FQNEAQ (reference sequence). Germline trimming cut 8 bases from V and 11 bases from J; bases unmatched to any gene: 11. Supplemented by reference TRBV7-9 and TRBJ1-6, the full variable domain reads DTGVSQNPRHKITKRGQNVTFRCDPISEHNRLYWYRQTLGQGPEFLTYFQNEAQLEKSRLLSDRFSAERPKGSFSTLEIQRTEQGDSAMYLCASHRTGSSTPLHFGNGTRLTVT.